Following are 8 T cell receptor beta chains from one sample sequenced in a study. Amplification of TRBV12-4/TRBJ1-2 clonotypes used adaptor-ligated barcode primers. TCRdb itself ran the multiplex PCR reads through MiXCR, one entry per CDR3 protein. The sample yields thousands of distinct CDR3 sequences, 0.85% to 1.1% seen once. The sorted Tregs were CD4+CD25+CD127-/low cells. The sample was tumor-infiltrating Tregs sorted from the breast tumor. These receptors all come from a female donor with breast cancer.

This clonotype rates as medium-sized. The genes are TRBV12-3 or TRBV12-4 and TRBJ1-2; D is possibly TRBD1 (6 bases). V lost 4 bases, J lost 2 bases, and 8 bases lay in between. CDR3 size: 13 residues. In DNA form, the CDR3 reads TGTGCCAGCAGTTATACAGGGAACTATGGCTACACCTTC. It specifies CASSYTGNYGYTF.

This clonotype qualifies as medium-sized. The chain links TRBV12-3 or TRBV12-4 to TRBJ1-2; perhaps TRBD1 as D (5 bases). The CDR3 is 13 amino acids. Trimming took 1 base from V and 8 from J, leaving 11 bases between them. The chain's CDR3 is CASSLGQGNGYTF. In DNA, the CDR3 is TGTGCCAGCAGTTTAGGGCAGGGTAACGGCTACACCTTC.

This clonotype qualifies as medium-sized. This sequence joins TRBV12-3 or TRBV12-4 and TRBJ1-2; no firm D call. The CDR3 covers 12 residues. V dropped 3 bases and J dropped 2 bases, with 4 bases sitting between them. CDR3 amino acids: CASSFMNYGYTF. The DNA for the CDR3 is TGTGCCAGCAGTTTCATGAACTATGGCTACACCTTC.

This clonotype is medium-sized (0.01 to 0.1%) within its sample. The chain has TRBV12-3 or TRBV12-4 and TRBJ1-2, with D hard to call. The germline V and J ends were trimmed by 6 bases and 6 bases, with 14 bases remaining between them. The CDR3 totals 13 residues. The CDR3 bases are TGTGCCAGCAGCCTATCACTGGGAAATGGCTACACCTTC. Translated, it gives CASSLSLGNGYTF.

This clonotype was counted only a few times. This chain connects TRBV12-3 or TRBV12-4 to TRBJ1-2, with D unresolved. The CDR3 runs 16 residues. Trimming stripped 6 bases from V and 4 bases from J, with 21 bases between. This CDR3 is CASRPGTRLHTYGYTF. The CDR3 DNA sequence: TGTGCCAGCAGACCTGGAACCAGGTTACACACCTATGGCTACACCTTC.

By sample fraction, this clonotype is medium-sized. The chain links TRBV12-3 or TRBV12-4 to TRBJ1-2; TRBD1 agrees at 9 bases. The junction had 18 bases not matched to a gene; V was cut back by 8 bases and J by 8 bases. CDR3 length equals 16 residues. CDR3: CASQTRDRVISGGYTF. The CDR3 DNA reads as TGTGCCAGCCAAACTCGGGACAGGGTAATTTCGGGCGGCTACACCTTC.

This clonotype is medium-sized within its sample. This chain connects TRBV12-3 or TRBV12-4 to TRBJ1-2; the D is unclear. There are 12 residues in the CDR3. Trimming removed 5 bases from V and 8 bases from J, with 12 bases in between. The CDR3 spells CASSPSSLGYTF. The CDR3 nucleotides are TGTGCCAGCAGTCCCTCCTCGCTGGGCTACACCTTC.

In its sample, this clonotype ranks as medium-sized. The V call is TRBV12-3 or TRBV12-4, the J call TRBJ1-2; D unclear. CDR3 length: 15 residues. Trimming pared 2 bases from V and 4 bases from J, leaving 14 bases between. The CDR3 spells CASSLSWNPTYGYTF. CDR3 sequence (DNA): TGTGCCAGCAGTTTATCGTGGAATCCGACCTATGGCTACACCTTC.